The 28 T cell receptor beta chains presented below share a single source sample, sequenced in a study of T-cell reconstitution after alpha-beta-depleted transplantation in children. The library targeted TCRbeta and was prepared with unique molecular identifiers. Each CDR3 protein gets one entry after TCRdb re-called the PCR reads with MiXCR. The top ten hold 3% to 3.5% of the sample, which has more than 450,000 distinct CDR3 sequences, about a sixth seen once. The starting material was PBMCs from the stem cell graft donor, obtained from the stem cell graft. Every receptor here comes from a human donor who donated a stem cell graft to a child with acute lymphoblastic leukemia.

This clonotype was seen a handful of times. The chain employs TRBV6-4 and TRBJ1-6, with D unresolved. In germline, CDR1 is MRHNA, CDR2 SNTAGT. V dropped 2 bases and J dropped 7 bases, with 6 bases sitting between them. The CDR3 covers 13 residues. The CDR3 loop is CASSDTGNSPLHF. DNA of the CDR3: TGTGCCAGCAGTGACACGGGGAATTCACCCCTCCACTTT.

The chain employs TRBV5-1 and TRBJ2-1; TRBD2 aligns across 13 bases. The CDR3 has 17 amino acids. With V trimmed by 0 bases and J by 6 bases, 6 bases remained unmatched. Germline V CDR1 and CDR2: SGHRS, YFSETQ. The CDR3 loop is CASSLGTSGSDPNEQFF. CDR3 DNA sequence: TGCGCCAGCAGCTTGGGGACTAGCGGGAGCGATCCCAATGAGCAGTTCTTC.

This clonotype came up a few times. V is TRBV7-2 and J is TRBJ2-3; TRBD2 aligns across 11 bases. The CDR3 consists of 17 residues. Germline V lookup: CDR1 SGHTA, CDR2 FQGNSA. With V trimmed by 3 bases and J by 1 base, 6 bases remained unmatched. Here the CDR3 reads CASSFRLAGGGTDTQYF. In DNA form, the CDR3 reads TGTGCCAGCAGCTTTCGGCTAGCGGGAGGTGGCACAGATACGCAGTATTTT.

This clonotype was counted ten times or more. The CDR3 DNA is TGTGCCAGCAGCCCCAAGCCGGGGACAGCCGCATCCTATGGCTACACCTTC. Encoded protein: CASSPKPGTAASYGYTF. This chain connects TRBV9 to TRBJ1-2; 7 nucleotides align to TRBD1. The V segment lost 4 bases and the J segment 4 bases; nucleotides outside the gene matches: 16. The CDR3 contains 17 residues. Germline V gene data show CDR1 as SGDLS and CDR2 as YYNGEE.

This clonotype has only one observation. V gene TRBV20-1 combines with J gene TRBJ2-7, with D unclear. The CDR3 covers 12 residues. From germline, CDR1 is DFQATT and CDR2 SNEGSKA (reference sequence). Between the trimmed V and J ends, which lost 7 bases and 0 bases, there was a span of 10 bases. The CDR3 region is CSGTARSYEQYF. In DNA, the CDR3 is TGCAGTGGAACTGCCCGCTCCTACGAGCAGTACTTC.

This clonotype occurred a few times. The chain couples TRBV27 to TRBJ2-7; TRBD1 might be the D (5 bases). The V and J ends lost 3 bases and 0 bases respectively, with 9 bases between them. This CDR3 is built from 14 residues. Germline V gene data show CDR1 as MNHEY and CDR2 as SMNVEV (reference sequence). The DNA of the CDR3 is TGTGCCAGCAGTTTCCAGGGCAACTCCTACGAGCAGTACTTC. Its protein is CASSFQGNSYEQYF.

This chain links TRBV7-9 with TRBJ2-1; D unresolved. CDR3 length: 11 residues. Trimming stripped 2 bases from V and 9 bases from J, with 5 bases between. CDR1 and CDR2 (germline): SEHNR, FQNEAQ (reference sequence). The CDR3 region is CASSLFFEQFF. DNA for the CDR3: TGTGCCAGCAGCTTATTCTTTGAGCAGTTCTTC.

V is TRBV19 and J is TRBJ2-7; D possibly corresponds to TRBD1 (5 bases). Germline V gene lookup returns CDR1 LNHDA and CDR2 SQIVND (reference sequence). The CDR3 is 13 amino acids. V gave up 3 bases and J gave up 6 bases, with 12 bases separating them. The CDR3 sequence is CASSIRQGVEQYF. As DNA, the CDR3 is TGTGCCAGTAGTATCCGCCAGGGCGTCGAGCAGTACTTC.

The chain links TRBV29-1 to TRBJ1-2, with 10 positions matching TRBD1. With V trimmed by 4 bases and J by 6 bases, 5 bases remained unmatched. From germline, CDR1 is SQVTM and CDR2 ANQGSEA. The CDR3 is made up of 13 amino acids. CDR3 in DNA: TGCAGCGTTGGTCCCGGGACAGGGGATGGCTACACCTTC. Encoded protein: CSVGPGTGDGYTF.

The rearrangement uses TRBV7-9 and TRBJ2-1, with TRBD2 identical over 10 bases. CDR1 is SEHNR and CDR2 is FQNEAQ in the germline V gene (reference sequence). There are 16 residues in the CDR3. V gave up 4 bases and J gave up 4 bases; unmatched junction bases: 7. DNA of the CDR3: TGTGCCAGCAGCTCGCCGGGACTAGCGCAATACAATGAGCAGTTCTTC. It codes for CASSSPGLAQYNEQFF.

The V and J genes are TRBV20-1 and TRBJ2-1, with 9 bases lining up with TRBD2. The germline gives CDR1 DFQATT, CDR2 SNEGSKA (reference sequence). The V and J ends lost 3 bases and 6 bases, in that order; junction bases with no gene match: 9. The CDR3 runs 15 residues. CDR3 loop: CSASKGGGESNEQFF. The CDR3 DNA is TGCAGTGCTAGTAAGGGCGGGGGGGAATCCAATGAGCAGTTCTTC.

This chain joins TRBV15 and TRBJ2-7; D possibly corresponds to TRBD2 (5 bases). The CDR3 consists of 14 residues. The V end was cut by 3 bases, the J end by 0 bases, with 9 bases between. The germline CDR1 and CDR2 sequences are LNHNV and YYDKDF (reference sequence). CDR3 DNA: TGTGCCACCAGCAGCGAGCGGAGCTCCTACGAGCAGTACTTC. This encodes CATSSERSSYEQYF.

This clonotype has a handful of counts. The gene calls are TRBV19 and TRBJ2-7; D gene uncertain. Trimming took off 5 bases at V and 7 bases at J, with 9 bases between the two ends. Per the germline V gene, CDR1 is LNHDA and CDR2 is SQIVND (reference sequence). The CDR3 totals 11 residues. The CDR3 here is CASSEMGEQYF. In DNA form, the CDR3 reads TGTGCCAGTAGTGAGATGGGGGAGCAGTACTTC.

This clonotype was found many times. The chain is built from TRBV12-3 or TRBV12-4 and TRBJ1-1; tentatively, D is TRBD1 (6 bases). This CDR3 spans 14 amino acids. V lost 6 bases and J lost 2, with 13 bases in between. CDR3 protein: CASRTLTGNTEAFF. CDR3 DNA sequence: TGTGCCAGCAGGACCCTGACAGGTAACACTGAAGCTTTCTTT.

The genes are TRBV20-1 and TRBJ2-3; 7 bases fit TRBD2. This CDR3 is 15 amino acids long. CDR1 and CDR2 from the germline V gene are DFQATT and SNEGSKA (reference sequence). CDR3 bases: TGCAGCTGCTCTGGCGGGAGCAGGAGCACAGATACGCAGTATTTT. It is translated as CSCSGGSRSTDTQYF.

This clonotype was found many times. The chain recombines TRBV12-3 or TRBV12-4 with TRBJ2-3; D not resolved. Trimming removed 3 bases from V and 0 bases from J, with 10 bases in between. The length of the CDR3 is 15 residues. CDR3 nucleotides: TGTGCCAGCAGTTTGTGGGGAACTAGCACAGATACGCAGTATTTT. It codes for CASSLWGTSTDTQYF.

The chain recombines TRBV6-5 with TRBJ2-3; no clear D gene. There are 15 residues in the CDR3. The germline gives CDR1 MNHEY, CDR2 SVGAGI. V was shortened by 0 bases and J by 6 bases, with 13 bases between the two germline ends. DNA for the CDR3: TGTGCCAGCAGTTACTCGATATTAGCCGGGGATACGCAGTATTTT. Translated, it gives CASSYSILAGDTQYF.

In this sample, this clonotype turned up a few times. The rearrangement uses TRBV20-1 and TRBJ2-7; 13 nucleotides align to TRBD2. Germline V lookup: CDR1 DFQATT, CDR2 SNEGSKA (reference sequence). Trimming removed 0 bases from V and 4 bases from J; junction bases left unmatched: 6. The CDR3 runs to 16 residues. CDR3 DNA: TGCAGTGCTAGAGACCTGGGACTAGCGGGAATTTACGAGCAGTACTTC. Its translation is CSARDLGLAGIYEQYF.

This clonotype came up a few times. J is TRBJ2-5 and V is TRBV27; TRBD1 matches 9 bases. Germline loops: CDR1 MNHEY, CDR2 SMNVEV (reference sequence). V lost 1 base and J lost 3; bases outside the gene matches: 3. This CDR3 region has 15 residues. CDR3 residues: CASSLLGTGKETQYF. Written as DNA, the CDR3 is TGTGCCAGCAGTTTATTAGGGACAGGGAAAGAGACCCAGTACTTC.

There are a few counts of this clonotype. The chain recombines TRBV7-9 with TRBJ2-7; 10 nucleotides agree with TRBD2. CDR1 is SEHNR, CDR2 FQNEAQ, per germline (reference sequence). The length of the CDR3 is 19 residues. The junction had 17 bases not matched to a gene; V was cut back by 2 bases and J by 4 bases. The CDR3 sequence is CASSLSTLRKLAGRYEQYF. The CDR3 DNA is TGTGCCAGCAGCTTATCTACCCTTAGGAAACTAGCGGGACGTTACGAGCAGTACTTC.

This clonotype came up a few times. The chain has TRBV19 and TRBJ2-1; TRBD2 matches at 7 bases. Trimming at V came to 0 bases and at J to 3 bases, leaving 8 bases not matched to a gene. Per germline, CDR1 LNHDA and CDR2 SQIVND (reference sequence). CDR3 size: 17 residues. CDR3 loop: CASSIDRDYRVYNEQFF. The CDR3 DNA sequence: TGTGCCAGTAGTATAGATCGGGACTACCGGGTCTACAATGAGCAGTTCTTC.

The chain is built from TRBV3-1 and TRBJ2-1; D ambiguous. The CDR3 has 14 residues. Looked up from germline, CDR1 is LGHDT and CDR2 is YNNKEL (reference sequence). V was clipped by 0 bases and J by 11 bases, with 14 bases between them. The CDR3 bases are TGTGCCAGCAGCCAAGATTACTCTCTAGGAAAGCAGTTCTTC. Translation: CASSQDYSLGKQFF.

The chain couples TRBV10-3 to TRBJ2-7; possible D gene TRBD2, 6 bases. The CDR3 spans 14 residues. Trimming removed 0 bases from V and 6 bases from J, with 12 bases in between. Germline CDR1 is ENHRY and CDR2 is SYGVKD. The CDR3 DNA sequence: TGTGCCATCAGTGAGTCCGGGCAGGGAGGCGAGCAGTACTTC. It yields the protein CAISESGQGGEQYF.

This clonotype came up a few times. The chain employs TRBV5-1 and TRBJ1-4, with no clear D. Per the germline V gene, CDR1 is SGHRS and CDR2 is YFSETQ. Trimming pared 4 bases from V and 8 bases from J, leaving 18 bases between. The CDR3 covers 15 residues. DNA of the CDR3: TGCGCCAGCAGCCAAACCGCAGTTGGACGGGAAAAACTGTTTTTT. As protein: CASSQTAVGREKLFF.

This clonotype has more than one count but fewer than ten. This sequence joins TRBV6-1 and TRBJ1-1; the D is unclear. Germline CDR1 reads MNHNS; CDR2 reads SASEGT. V shed 3 bases and J shed 6 bases, with 17 bases lying between them. CDR3 length: 15 amino acids. DNA for the CDR3: TGTGCCAGCAGTGACCCTAAGGGCGGTTACCCTGAAGCTTTCTTT. Translation gives CASSDPKGGYPEAFF.

The chain uses TRBV6-5 and TRBJ2-1, with D possibly being TRBD1 (6 bases). V gave up 2 bases and J gave up 10 bases, with 15 bases separating them. The CDR3 sequence is 14 residues long. The germline CDR1 and CDR2 sequences are MNHEY and SVGAGI. DNA for the CDR3: TGTGCCAGCAGTTACGGACAGATTACAATGGAGCAGTTCTTC. It codes for CASSYGQITMEQFF.

This chain uses TRBV11-2 with TRBJ2-7, with D tentatively TRBD2 (5 bases). Per the germline V gene, CDR1 is SGHAT and CDR2 is FQNNGV. Trimming took off 2 bases at V and 5 bases at J, with 16 bases between the two ends. The CDR3 spans 15 residues. CDR3 coding DNA: TGTGCCAGCAGCTTATTACTAGATTACAAGGACGAGCAGTACTTC. It specifies CASSLLLDYKDEQYF.

The V gene is TRBV20-1, the J gene TRBJ2-7; TRBD1 is a possible D gene (6 bases). V gave up 8 bases and J gave up 2 bases, with 16 bases separating them. Germline-derived CDR1 and CDR2 are DFQATT and SNEGSKA (reference sequence). CDR3 length: 13 amino acids. This CDR3 reads CSPLRGSAYEQYF. CDR3 nucleotides: TGCAGTCCCTTAAGGGGGAGTGCCTACGAGCAGTACTTC.